One and the same sample provided the 22 T cell receptor beta chains below, sequenced in a study of blood T cells in healthy people across ages. PCR was performed a second time for roughly 6 to 12 cycles using a sample-barcoded 5' primer and a J-beta primer mix. A single record per CDR3 protein comes from TCRdb applying MiXCR to the 5' RACE reads. The data show roughly 730,000 distinct CDR3 sequences, with around 50% seen just once and 20% to 30% held by the top ten. The material sequenced was blood. The receptors come from a man aged 35 to 55 in good health.

About this clonotype: One end of the junction does not line up with germline, which may come from a read error. V usage is TRBV11-2 and J usage is TRBJ2-1; TRBD1 matches 10 bases. The CDR3 length is 15 residues. Germline V lookup: CDR1 SGHAT, CDR2 FQNNGV. The CDR3 DNA sequence: TGTGCCAGTAGCTTTTGGACAGGGGGGGACAATGAGCAGTTCTTC. Translated: CASSFWTGGDNEQFF.

Comment on this clonotype: The junction departs from germline at one end; a sequencing error may be responsible. The rearrangement joins TRBV29-1 to TRBJ2-7, with 14 positions matching TRBD2. This CDR3 is built from 15 residues. Germline CDR1 and CDR2: SQVTM and ANQGSEA. The chain's CDR3 is CSVYGTSGSMYERYF. The CDR3 nucleotides read TGCAGCGTCTATGGGACTAGCGGGAGTATGTACGAGCGGTACTTC.

This sequence joins TRBV20-1 and TRBJ2-1; 10 positions agree with TRBD2. This CDR3 has 15 amino acids. After removal of 0 bases from V and 5 bases from J, the junction contained 4 bases not matched to a gene. Germline values: CDR1 DFQATT, CDR2 SNEGSKA (reference sequence). CDR3 in amino acids: CSAREPGLADNEQFF. As DNA, the CDR3 is TGCAGTGCTAGAGAACCAGGACTAGCGGACAATGAGCAGTTCTTC.

The chain couples TRBV28 to TRBJ2-1, with D tentatively TRBD1 (6 bases). Trimming cost V 4 bases and J 13 bases, with 17 bases left between them. The CDR3 consists of 13 residues. Germline values: CDR1 MDHEN, CDR2 SYDVKM. The CDR3 reads CASSSPSTGQQFF. In DNA, the CDR3 is TGTGCCAGCAGTTCCCCCAGCACAGGGCAACAGTTCTTC.

The chain carries TRBV2 and TRBJ2-1; D may be TRBD2 (5 bases). The CDR3 runs 15 residues. In germline, CDR1 is SNHLY, CDR2 FYNNEI. Deletions cut 0 bases from V and 10 bases from J, with 16 bases between. The CDR3 region is CASSEASGFTGEQFF. In nucleotides, the CDR3 is TGTGCCAGCAGTGAAGCGAGTGGCTTTACGGGGGAGCAGTTCTTC.

This clonotype was recorded a few times. V usage is TRBV4-3 and J usage is TRBJ2-1; TRBD2 matches at 12 bases. Trimming took 4 bases from V and 2 from J; bases not matched to a gene: 6. Germline lookup yields CDR1 LGHNA and CDR2 YSLEER. The length of the CDR3 is 17 residues. CDR3 nucleotides: TGCGCCAGCAGCCCCCGGACTAGCGGGATTGCCTACAATGAGCAGTTCTTC. Its translation is CASSPRTSGIAYNEQFF.

The genes are TRBV7-2 and TRBJ1-6, with D hard to call. Trimming cost V 7 bases and J 4 bases, with 8 bases left between them. Germline V lookup: CDR1 SGHTA, CDR2 FQGNSA. The CDR3 totals 13 residues. This chain's CDR3 is CASNGEYNSPLHF. Written as DNA, the CDR3 is TGTGCCAGCAATGGAGAGTATAATTCACCCCTCCACTTT.

V gene TRBV7-9 combines with J gene TRBJ2-5; possibly TRBD2 for D (6 bases). The V gene's germline CDR1 is SEHNR and CDR2 FQNEAQ (reference sequence). The V gene lost 8 bases and the J gene lost 5 bases, with 15 bases spanning the gap. The CDR3 loop spans 13 amino acids. The CDR3 DNA reads as TGTGCCAGCGGGCACCGGAGGGAGGAGACCCAGTACTTC. Translation: CASGHRREETQYF.

The chain combines TRBV29-1 with TRBJ2-7; D remains unclear. V lost 7 bases and J 4 bases, leaving 11 bases between the germline ends. Germline CDR1 and CDR2: SQVTM and ANQGSEA. There are 11 residues in the CDR3. This CDR3 is CSASLGYEQYF. CDR3 DNA sequence: TGCAGCGCAAGCCTTGGGTACGAGCAGTACTTC.

The gene calls are TRBV6-5 and TRBJ1-4, with D possibly being TRBD1 (6 bases). Trimming shortened V by 8 bases and J by 14 bases, and 27 bases separated the two germline ends. From germline, CDR1 is MNHEY and CDR2 SVGAGI. This CDR3 has 15 amino acids. CDR3 DNA sequence: TGTGCCAGCGGCAATGGTCCGGGGGCACCTCCCGGGCTGTTTTTT. Its protein product is CASGNGPGAPPGLFF.

This clonotype was observed a handful of times. This sequence joins TRBV4-2 and TRBJ1-5; TRBD1 might be the D (5 bases). V was cut by 0 bases and J by 4 bases, with 13 bases left in between. The CDR3 consists of 16 residues. Germline CDR1 LGHNA, CDR2 YNFKEQ. The CDR3, as DNA: TGTGCCAGCAGCCAAGATTCAAGGGCAGGGAATCAGCCCCAGCATTTT. This sequence encodes CASSQDSRAGNQPQHF.

The DNA of the CDR3 is TGTGCCAGCAGCAACGAAACGGCTGTAGACAGGCCGCACAATGAGCAGTTCTTC. As protein: CASSNETAVDRPHNEQFF. The chain joins TRBV21-1 to TRBJ2-1; no check of the table's D call, TRBD1, against the DNA was made. TRBV21-1 is listed as a pseudogene. This CDR3 region has 18 residues.

The chain links TRBV2 to TRBJ1-5, with D tentatively TRBD1 (5 bases). Between the trimmed V and J ends, which lost 6 bases and 1 base, there was a span of 10 bases. CDR1 SNHLY and CDR2 FYNNEI come from the germline V gene. The CDR3 length is 14 residues. CDR3 nucleotides: TGTGCCAGCAGACGCAGGGTAAGCAATCAGCCCCAGCATTTT. Its translation: CASRRRVSNQPQHF.

The chain recombines TRBV10-3 with TRBJ1-1, with D hard to call. The length of the CDR3 is 16 residues. The germline V gene has CDR1 ENHRY and CDR2 SYGVKD. Trimming cost V 0 bases and J 0 bases, with 11 bases left between them. This CDR3 is CAISESSSGLNTEAFF. The CDR3, as DNA: TGTGCCATCAGTGAGTCGTCTTCTGGGTTGAACACTGAAGCTTTCTTT.

The CDR3, as DNA: TGTGCCAGCCTAGCGGGAGACTACAATGAGCAGTACTTC. Translating it yields CASLAGDYNEQYF. The V call is TRBV10-3, the J call TRBJ2-1, with 10 nucleotides matching TRBD2. The assigned J gene may be wrong: the sequence end matches TRBJ2-7 better. Germline V lookup: CDR1 ENHRY, CDR2 SYGVKD. There are 13 residues in the CDR3.

The chain employs TRBV6-5 and TRBJ1-4; TRBD1 is a possible D gene (5 bases). Germline V gene data show CDR1 as MNHEY and CDR2 as SVGAGI. Trimming took 2 bases from V and 10 from J, leaving 11 bases between them. The CDR3 is made up of 13 amino acids. The CDR3: CASSYGGDLKLFF. The CDR3 DNA follows: TGTGCCAGCAGTTACGGCGGGGACCTAAAACTGTTTTTT.

This clonotype was detected only a few times. This chain links TRBV2 with TRBJ2-5, with D perhaps given as TRBD1 or TRBD2 (5 bases each). CDR3 length: 16 amino acids. V lost 1 base, J lost 4 bases, and 16 bases lay in between. Germline-derived CDR1 and CDR2 are SNHLY and FYNNEI. CDR3 nucleotides: TGTGCCAGCAGTGAAGGACGGGACCCCGGCCGAGAGACCCAGTACTTC. It yields the protein CASSEGRDPGRETQYF.

This chain links TRBV27 with TRBJ2-4; D call uncertain. The end of the DNA aligns better with TRBJ2-7, so the J call may be wrong. CDR3 length: 12 residues. The germline V gene encodes CDR1 MNHEY and CDR2 SMNVEV (reference sequence). CDR3 DNA: TGTGCCAGCAGCCTTCCAAGTAGCGAGCAGTACTTC. This translates into CASSLPSSEQYF.

This chain links TRBV11-3 with TRBJ2-7; D ambiguous. Per germline, CDR1 SGHNT and CDR2 YENEEA. The CDR3 spans 13 residues. Trimming shortened V by 4 bases and J by 1 base, and 8 bases separated the two germline ends. The CDR3 nucleotides read TGTGCCAGCAGCTGCCGCACGTCCTACGAGCAGTACTTC. Translating it yields CASSCRTSYEQYF.

The chain employs TRBV27 and TRBJ2-7, with TRBD2 matching 11 bases. TRBJ2-5 matches the DNA end more closely, so the J call is doubtful. The CDR3 totals 16 residues. CDR1 is MNHEY and CDR2 is SMNVEV in the germline V gene (reference sequence). CDR3 sequence: CASSFYGLAGGETQYF. As DNA, the CDR3 is TGTGCCAGCAGTTTCTATGGACTAGCGGGTGGTGAGACCCAGTACTTC.

This clonotype was seen only a few times. The chain recombines TRBV29-1 with TRBJ2-3; no firm D call. CDR1 is SQVTM and CDR2 is ANQGSEA in the germline V gene. CDR3 size: 16 residues. V lost 4 bases and J 0 bases, leaving 17 bases between the germline ends. The CDR3 DNA sequence: TGCAGCGTTGGATCCCCTGCGGTAGCTAGCACAGATACGCAGTATTTT. This codes for CSVGSPAVASTDTQYF.

This clonotype was seen a handful of times. J is TRBJ2-7 and V is TRBV4-1, with TRBD2 identical over 7 bases. V gave up 4 bases and J gave up 2 bases; unmatched junction bases: 8. From germline, CDR1 is MGHRA and CDR2 YSYEKL. There are 15 residues in the CDR3. The DNA for the CDR3 is TGCGCCAGCAGCCTTTCGCTAGCGGCCGCCTACGAGCAGTACTTC. It codes for CASSLSLAAAYEQYF.